This T cell receptor (beta chain) is drawn from a study of blood T cell repertoires in COVID-19. As for the study in general: From T cells, B-cell-depleted T cells, or PBMCs came the material, which was cDNA or gDNA.

Original processing methods: Nucleated cell counts were estimated from reference gene primer amplification. Sequencing used immunoSEQ multiplex PCR; TCRdb keeps in-frame clones, though not all of them. V, J and clone size are taken as reported in that table, and D and trimming were inferred from the DNA itself. The sample has about 140,000 clones; roughly 79% are singletons. This clone occurred once. This CDR3 region has 12 residues. CDR1 SNHLY and CDR2 FYNNEI come from the germline V gene. Trimming left V 4 bases short and J 7 bases short, with 10 bases between. The source is a human donor in a cohort sampled during active COVID-19. The specimen was peripheral blood. This chain links TRBV2 with TRBJ1-2; D ambiguous. The CDR3 DNA reads as TGTGCCAGCAGTGTCGGGGTCCCTGGCTACACCTTC. Translation gives CASSVGVPGYTF.